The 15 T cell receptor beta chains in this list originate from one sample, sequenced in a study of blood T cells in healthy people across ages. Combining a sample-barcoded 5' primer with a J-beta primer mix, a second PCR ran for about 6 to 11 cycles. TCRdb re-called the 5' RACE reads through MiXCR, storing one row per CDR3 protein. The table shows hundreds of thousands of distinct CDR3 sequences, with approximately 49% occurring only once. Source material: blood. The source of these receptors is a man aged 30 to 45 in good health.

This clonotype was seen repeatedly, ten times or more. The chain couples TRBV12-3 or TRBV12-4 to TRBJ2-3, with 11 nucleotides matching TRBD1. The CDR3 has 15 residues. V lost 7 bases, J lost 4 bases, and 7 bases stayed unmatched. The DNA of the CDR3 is TGTGCCAGCAAATGGACAGGGGGCATGTCAGATACGCAGTATTTT. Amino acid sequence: CASKWTGGMSDTQYF.

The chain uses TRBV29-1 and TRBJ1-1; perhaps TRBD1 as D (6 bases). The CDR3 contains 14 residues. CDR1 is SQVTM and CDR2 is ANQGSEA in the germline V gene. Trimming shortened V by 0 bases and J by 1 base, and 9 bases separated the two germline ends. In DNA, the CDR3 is TGCAGCGTTGAAGATCGGGGGGCGAACACTGAAGCTTTCTTT. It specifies CSVEDRGANTEAFF.

In DNA, the CDR3 is TGCAGTGCTACCGCAGTGGACACTGAAGCTTTCTTT. Protein sequence: CSATAVDTEAFF. This chain joins TRBV20-1 and TRBJ1-1; unclear D gene. The V end lost 4 bases, the J end lost 3 bases, and 9 bases lay between the germline ends. This CDR3 contains 12 residues. Germline V lookup: CDR1 DFQATT, CDR2 SNEGSKA (reference sequence).

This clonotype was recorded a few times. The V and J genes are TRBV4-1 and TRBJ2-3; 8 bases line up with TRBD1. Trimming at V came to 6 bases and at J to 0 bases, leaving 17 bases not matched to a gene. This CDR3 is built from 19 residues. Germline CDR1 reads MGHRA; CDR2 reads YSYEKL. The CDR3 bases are TGCGCCAGCAGGGGAGGACAGGGATATGGAGCGTTCAGCACAGATACGCAGTATTTT. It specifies CASRGGQGYGAFSTDTQYF.

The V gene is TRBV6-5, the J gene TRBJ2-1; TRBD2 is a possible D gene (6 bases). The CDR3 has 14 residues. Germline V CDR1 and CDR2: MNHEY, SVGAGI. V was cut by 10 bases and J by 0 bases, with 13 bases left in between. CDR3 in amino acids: CATQWDFSYNEQFF. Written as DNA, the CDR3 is TGTGCCACCCAGTGGGACTTCTCCTACAATGAGCAGTTCTTC.

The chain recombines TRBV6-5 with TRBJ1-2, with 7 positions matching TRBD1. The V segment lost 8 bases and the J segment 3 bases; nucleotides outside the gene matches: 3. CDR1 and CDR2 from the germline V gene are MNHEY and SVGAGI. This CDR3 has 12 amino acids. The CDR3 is CASCTGDYGYTF. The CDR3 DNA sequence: TGTGCCAGCTGCACAGGGGACTATGGCTACACCTTC.

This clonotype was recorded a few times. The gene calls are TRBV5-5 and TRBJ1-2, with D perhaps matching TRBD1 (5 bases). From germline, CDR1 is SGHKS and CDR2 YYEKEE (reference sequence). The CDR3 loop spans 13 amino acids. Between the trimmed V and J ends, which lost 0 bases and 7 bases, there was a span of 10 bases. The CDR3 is CASSLEGLVGYTF. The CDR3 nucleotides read TGTGCCAGCAGCTTGGAGGGGCTAGTTGGCTACACCTTC.

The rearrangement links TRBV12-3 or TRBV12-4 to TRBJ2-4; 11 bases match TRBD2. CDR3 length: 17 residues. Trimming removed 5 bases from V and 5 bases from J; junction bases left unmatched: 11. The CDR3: CASSLILVAGGENIQYF. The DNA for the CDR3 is TGTGCCAGCAGTCTCATTTTGGTAGCGGGAGGGGAAAACATTCAGTACTTC.

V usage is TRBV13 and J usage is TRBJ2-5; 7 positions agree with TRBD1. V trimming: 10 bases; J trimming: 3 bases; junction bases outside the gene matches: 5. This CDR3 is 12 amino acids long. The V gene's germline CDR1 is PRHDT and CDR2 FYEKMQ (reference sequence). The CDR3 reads CATSTGEETQYF. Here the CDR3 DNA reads TGTGCCACCTCTACAGGGGAAGAGACCCAGTACTTC.

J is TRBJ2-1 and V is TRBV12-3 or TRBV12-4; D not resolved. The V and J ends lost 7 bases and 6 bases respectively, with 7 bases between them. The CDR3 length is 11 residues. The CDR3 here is CASMGVNEQFF. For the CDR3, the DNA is TGTGCCAGCATGGGTGTCAATGAGCAGTTCTTC.

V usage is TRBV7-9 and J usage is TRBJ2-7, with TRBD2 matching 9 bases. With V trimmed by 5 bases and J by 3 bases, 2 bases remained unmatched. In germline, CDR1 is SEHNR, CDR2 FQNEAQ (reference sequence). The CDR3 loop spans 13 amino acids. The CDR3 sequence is CASSVLAGYEQYF. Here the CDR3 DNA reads TGTGCCAGCAGCGTACTAGCGGGCTACGAGCAGTACTTC.

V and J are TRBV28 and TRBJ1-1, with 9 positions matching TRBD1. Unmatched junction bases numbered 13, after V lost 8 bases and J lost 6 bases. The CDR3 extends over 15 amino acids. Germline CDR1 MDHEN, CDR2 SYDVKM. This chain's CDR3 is CASLPTLTGGSEAFF. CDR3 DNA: TGTGCCAGCCTTCCCACCCTAACAGGGGGCTCTGAAGCTTTCTTT.

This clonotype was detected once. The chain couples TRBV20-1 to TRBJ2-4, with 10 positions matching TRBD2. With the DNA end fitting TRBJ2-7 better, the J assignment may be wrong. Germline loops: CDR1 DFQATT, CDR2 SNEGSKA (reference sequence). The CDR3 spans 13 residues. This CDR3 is CSAMASGSYEQYF. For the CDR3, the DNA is TGCAGTGCAATGGCTAGCGGGAGCTACGAGCAGTACTTC.

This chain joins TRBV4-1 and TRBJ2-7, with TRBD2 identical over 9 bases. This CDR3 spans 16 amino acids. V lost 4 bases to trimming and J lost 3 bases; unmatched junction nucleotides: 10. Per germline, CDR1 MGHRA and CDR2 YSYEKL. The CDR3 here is CASSPLSGRRGYEQYF. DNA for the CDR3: TGCGCCAGCAGCCCCCTTAGCGGGAGAAGGGGCTACGAGCAGTACTTC.

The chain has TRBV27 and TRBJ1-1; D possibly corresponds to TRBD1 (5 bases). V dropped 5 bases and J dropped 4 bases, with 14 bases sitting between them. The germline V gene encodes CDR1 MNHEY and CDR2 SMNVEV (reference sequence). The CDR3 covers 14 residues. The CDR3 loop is CASSGTGIGTEAFF. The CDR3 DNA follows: TGTGCCAGCAGTGGGACGGGGATTGGCACTGAAGCTTTCTTT.